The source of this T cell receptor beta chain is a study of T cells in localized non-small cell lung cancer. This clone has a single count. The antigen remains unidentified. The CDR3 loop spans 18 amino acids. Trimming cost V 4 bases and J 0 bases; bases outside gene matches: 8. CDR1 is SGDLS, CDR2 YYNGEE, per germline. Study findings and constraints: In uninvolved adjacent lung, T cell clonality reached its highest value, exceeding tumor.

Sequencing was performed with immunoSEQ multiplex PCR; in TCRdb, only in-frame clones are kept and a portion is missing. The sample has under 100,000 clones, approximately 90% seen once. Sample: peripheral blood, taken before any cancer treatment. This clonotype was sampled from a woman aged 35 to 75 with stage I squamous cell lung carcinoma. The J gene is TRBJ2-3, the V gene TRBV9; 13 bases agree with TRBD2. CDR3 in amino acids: CASSTGLAGVPSTDTQYF. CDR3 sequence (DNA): TGTGCCAGCAGCACCGGACTAGCGGGGGTTCCAAGCACAGATACGCAGTATTTT.